This T cell receptor beta chain was obtained from a study of blood T cells in healthy people across ages. Findings and limits, study-wide: Unsorted PBMC material precluded a definitive naive versus antigen-experienced comparison.

This clonotype was picked up many times. Its antigen is unidentified. A second PCR, run for about 6 to 12 cycles, used a sample-barcoded 5' primer plus a J-beta primer mix. All cDNA molecules were each tagged by a template-switch adaptor with 12 random nucleotides. TCRdb reprocessed the 5' RACE reads with MiXCR, giving one entry per CDR3 protein. The repertoire has around 600,000 distinct CDR3 sequences, 47% of them found once; the top ten carry 20% to 25%. The germline V and J ends were trimmed by 0 bases and 2 bases, with 11 bases remaining between them. There are 15 residues in the CDR3. Germline V gene sequence: CDR1 MNHEY, CDR2 SVGAGI. Aged roughly 6 to 100, donors were systemically healthy Caucasians from Russia.

What was sequenced was blood. The sequence was obtained from a man older than 75 in good health. V is TRBV6-5 and J is TRBJ2-7; D gene unclear. The CDR3 nucleotides read TGTGCCAGCAGTTACTCAGTCCTAGGAACCTACGAGCAGTACTTC. Its protein is CASSYSVLGTYEQYF.